This passage covers 8 T cell receptor beta chains from one sample sequenced in a study of CD8 T cells in Susac syndrome. When the RNA was reverse transcribed, random hexamers were used with an input of roughly 0.5 to 1 ug. TCRdb redid the calling of the immunoSEQ multiplex PCR reads with MiXCR, one entry per CDR3 protein. The table lists under 350,000 distinct CDR3 sequences, about 92% of them singletons. Sequences were obtained from CD4+ T cells from PBMCs. The receptors stem from a human donor with multiple sclerosis.

This clonotype was counted between two and nine times. This chain links TRBV5-6 with TRBJ1-2; D is uncertain. The CDR3 sequence is 11 residues long. The V end was cut by 1 base, the J end by 4 bases, with 2 bases between. CDR1 is SGHDT, CDR2 YYEEEE, per germline. CDR3 bases: TGTGCCAGCAGCTTGAGCTATGGCTACACCTTC. It translates to CASSLSYGYTF.

This clonotype was seen only a few times. The J gene is TRBJ2-7, the V gene TRBV7-2, with 9 positions matching TRBD2. CDR3 length: 15 residues. V lost 5 bases and J lost 0; bases outside the gene matches: 5. Looked up from germline, CDR1 is SGHTA and CDR2 is FQGNSA. DNA of the CDR3: TGTGCCAGCAGCGAGACTAGCGGAGCCTCCTACGAGCAGTACTTC. It codes for CASSETSGASYEQYF.

The chain is built from TRBV10-3 and TRBJ2-1; 10 bases agree with TRBD1. This CDR3 spans 13 amino acids. V shed 11 bases and J 7 bases; nucleotides not matched to a gene: 8. Germline V gene lookup returns CDR1 ENHRY and CDR2 SYGVKD. CDR3 amino acids: CAVGTGVRNEQFF. The CDR3 DNA reads as TGTGCCGTCGGGACAGGGGTTAGAAATGAGCAGTTCTTC.

The chain combines TRBV29-1 with TRBJ2-5; D is unresolved. Trimming cost V 1 base and J 5 bases, with 5 bases left between them. Germline assignment: CDR1 SQVTM and CDR2 ANQGSEA. The CDR3 is 11 amino acids. The CDR3 DNA is TGCAGCGTTGAAGTGGCCGAGACCCAGTACTTC. This gives the protein CSVEVAETQYF.

This chain links TRBV15 with TRBJ2-1; no clear D. The germline V and J ends were trimmed by 0 bases and 9 bases, with 12 bases remaining between them. This CDR3 comprises 14 residues. Per the germline V gene, CDR1 is LNHNV and CDR2 is YYDKDF (reference sequence). In DNA form, the CDR3 reads TGTGCCACCAGCAGAGATGCTGTTAGCATTGAGCAGTTCTTC. Translating gives CATSRDAVSIEQFF.

V is TRBV7-2 and J is TRBJ1-1, with TRBD1 as a possible D gene (5 bases). The CDR3 is made up of 15 amino acids. The germline CDR1 and CDR2 sequences are SGHTA and FQGNSA. Trimming pared 1 base from V and 3 bases from J, leaving 12 bases between. CDR3: CASSLVWEGYTEAFF. DNA of the CDR3: TGTGCCAGCAGCTTAGTTTGGGAGGGGTACACTGAAGCTTTCTTT.

This clonotype has a single count. V gene TRBV11-3 combines with J gene TRBJ2-5; TRBD2 matches 9 bases. The CDR3 runs 17 residues. The V and J ends lost 2 bases and 2 bases, in that order; junction bases with no gene match: 9. Germline loops: CDR1 SGHNT, CDR2 YENEEA. CDR3 region: CASSLSFSGGRQETQYF. The CDR3 DNA is TGTGCCAGCAGCTTAAGCTTTAGCGGGGGACGGCAAGAGACCCAGTACTTC.

This chain joins TRBV7-8 and TRBJ1-1; D is perhaps TRBD1 (5 bases). From germline, CDR1 is SGHVS and CDR2 FQNEAQ. The germline V and J ends were trimmed by 3 bases and 0 bases, with 11 bases remaining between them. The CDR3 length is 15 residues. The CDR3 nucleotides are TGTGCCAGCAGCTTCACGACAGCGGTGAACACTGAAGCTTTCTTT. Translated: CASSFTTAVNTEAFF.